This T cell receptor (beta chain) was documented in a study of T-cell memory formation after mild COVID-19. Background on the study: TCR clusters were mostly donor specific.

With respect to this clonotype: Its cognate antigen is unknown.

Constant-segment primers and 5'RACE yielded cDNA libraries for TCR alpha and TCR beta, each carrying sample barcodes and UMIs. One entry per CDR3 protein results from TCRdb running MiXCR on the 5' RACE reads. The data contain roughly 190,000 distinct CDR3 sequences, approximately 20% of them singletons. Study results and caveats: Pre-infection memory harbored some responding clones, suggesting cross-reactive memory joined.

This CDR3 spans 13 amino acids. Germline assignment: CDR1 ENHRY and CDR2 SYGVKD. Between the trimmed V and J ends, which lost 8 bases and 1 base, there was a span of 11 bases. The clonotype comes from an adult woman who had mild COVID-19 (a few samples of this study predate the infection). Cell type and time point are not known. Sequencing used PBMCs or a T cell subset sorted from them (not recorded which). J is TRBJ2-5 and V is TRBV10-3; D is perhaps TRBD1 (5 bases). CDR3 coding DNA: TGTGCCATCGGGGATAGGGGCCAAGAGACCCAGTACTTC. Protein: CAIGDRGQETQYF.